Listed below are T cell receptor beta chains from one sample, sequenced in a study of cytomegalovirus exposure and HLA in healthy donors. Sequencing used immunoSEQ multiplex PCR; TCRdb keeps in-frame clones, though not all of them. The data show 100,000 to 150,000 clones, around 83% seen once. Sequencing used PBMCs. The receptors shown here come from a woman in her late teens or twenties in good health and CMV-seropositive. Both conserved end residues are part of each CDR3. Fields, in order: clone size, D gene, V gene, J gene, CDR3 DNA, CDR3 protein. D genes are given only for firm matches. A row's size may be missing; if present it is once, few, many or a size class.

abundance: .
d_gene: .
v_gene: TRBV18
j_gene: TRBJ1-5
CDR3nt: TGTGCCAGCTCACCCGGGGGGGAACAGCCCCAGCATTTT
CDR3aa: CASSPGGEQPQHF

abundance: .
d_gene: TRBD1
v_gene: TRBV19
j_gene: TRBJ2-1
CDR3nt: TGTGCCAGTGGGACAGGGGCGGATTACAATGAGCAGTTCTTC
CDR3aa: CASGTGADYNEQFF

abundance: .
d_gene: TRBD1
v_gene: TRBV27
j_gene: TRBJ2-7
CDR3nt: TGTGCCAGCAGTACAGGGGGCCCCTACGAGCAGTACTTC
CDR3aa: CASSTGGPYEQYF

abundance: .
d_gene: .
v_gene: TRBV10-2
j_gene: TRBJ1-1
CDR3nt: TGCGCCAGCAAGGGGGGGACAACTGAAGCTTTCTTT
CDR3aa: CASKGGTTEAFF

abundance: .
d_gene: TRBD1
v_gene: TRBV7-3
j_gene: TRBJ2-2
CDR3nt: TGTGCCAGCAGCTCATCCCGGACAGGGGCTACCACCGGGGAGCTGTTTTTT
CDR3aa: CASSSSRTGATTGELFF

abundance: .
d_gene: .
v_gene: TRBV6-5
j_gene: TRBJ2-7
CDR3nt: TGTGCCAGCAGTCCCTGGGGCGCAGATTCCTACGAGCAGTACTTC
CDR3aa: CASSPWGADSYEQYF

abundance: .
d_gene: .
v_gene: TRBV7-2
j_gene: TRBJ1-5
CDR3nt: TGTGCCAGCAGCTTCGACGGAGCCCGCCAGCCCCAGCATTTT
CDR3aa: CASSFDGARQPQHF

abundance: .
d_gene: TRBD1
v_gene: TRBV29-1
j_gene: TRBJ1-3
CDR3nt: TGCAGCGCCCGACAGGGGGAAAACACCATATATTTT
CDR3aa: CSARQGENTIYF

abundance: once
d_gene: TRBD1
v_gene: TRBV2
j_gene: TRBJ1-2
CDR3nt: TGTGCCAGCAGTGACCTGGACAGGGGCTATGGCTACACCTTC
CDR3aa: CASSDLDRGYGYTF

abundance: .
d_gene: TRBD1
v_gene: TRBV5-1
j_gene: TRBJ2-5
CDR3nt: TGCGCCAGCAGCTCCGGGACAGGAGGGTACCAAGAGACCCAGTACTTC
CDR3aa: CASSSGTGGYQETQYF

abundance: .
d_gene: .
v_gene: TRBV4-1
j_gene: TRBJ1-1
CDR3nt: TGCGCCAGCAGCCATCGTAGAGACGGGAGGAACACTGAAGCTTTCTTT
CDR3aa: CASSHRRDGRNTEAFF

abundance: once
d_gene: TRBD1
v_gene: TRBV29-1
j_gene: TRBJ2-7
CDR3nt: TGCAGCGACATCAGGGGGCCGGGCGAGCAGTACTTC
CDR3aa: CSDIRGPGEQYF

abundance: few
d_gene: .
v_gene: TRBV15
j_gene: TRBJ2-7
CDR3nt: TGTGCCACCAGCAGAGATAATACCTACCACTACGAGCAGTACTTC
CDR3aa: CATSRDNTYHYEQYF

abundance: .
d_gene: .
v_gene: TRBV7-9
j_gene: TRBJ1-1
CDR3nt: TGTTCCAGCAGTAACAGGGAGGGGAACACTGAAGCTTTCTTT
CDR3aa: CSSSNREGNTEAFF

abundance: .
d_gene: .
v_gene: TRBV7-9
j_gene: TRBJ2-3
CDR3nt: TGTGCCAGCAGAGACAGGAAAGATACGCAGTATTTT
CDR3aa: CASRDRKDTQYF

abundance: .
d_gene: .
v_gene: TRBV29-1
j_gene: TRBJ1-5
CDR3nt: TGCAGCGTTGAAGATCTTAGGGGAATGAATCAGCCCCAGCATTTT
CDR3aa: CSVEDLRGMNQPQHF

abundance: .
d_gene: .
v_gene: TRBV12-5
j_gene: TRBJ2-7
CDR3nt: TGTGCTAGTGGTCCGGACACCTACGAGCAGTACTTC
CDR3aa: CASGPDTYEQYF

abundance: .
d_gene: .
v_gene: TRBV11-2
j_gene: TRBJ1-2
CDR3nt: TGTGCCAGCAGCTTAGGGTCGGGGGGGTTTTTCTATGGCTACACCTTC
CDR3aa: CASSLGSGGFFYGYTF

abundance: .
d_gene: .
v_gene: TRBV6-5
j_gene: TRBJ2-4
CDR3nt: TGTGCCAGCAGTTACTCGTTTGGTAGCGTGAACATTCAGTACTTC
CDR3aa: CASSYSFGSVNIQYF

abundance: few
d_gene: TRBD1
v_gene: TRBV19
j_gene: TRBJ1-5
CDR3nt: TGTGCCAGTAGTGACAGGGAGCGGGGGGAGCCCCAGCATTTT
CDR3aa: CASSDRERGEPQHF

abundance: .
d_gene: .
v_gene: TRBV19
j_gene: TRBJ2-2
CDR3nt: TGTGCCAGTAGTATAGCGGGGGGCGTGCTCAGCACCGGGGAGCTGTTTTTT
CDR3aa: CASSIAGGVLSTGELFF

abundance: once
d_gene: .
v_gene: TRBV4-1
j_gene: TRBJ2-5
CDR3nt: TGCGCCAGCAGCCAAGAGAGGTACCAAGAGACCCAGTACTTC
CDR3aa: CASSQERYQETQYF

abundance: .
d_gene: TRBD2
v_gene: TRBV7-8
j_gene: TRBJ2-7
CDR3nt: TGTGCCAGCTCTCGGGGGGGGCCTTACGAGCAGTACTTC
CDR3aa: CASSRGGPYEQYF

abundance: .
d_gene: TRBD2
v_gene: TRBV10-1
j_gene: TRBJ2-3
CDR3nt: TGCGCCAGCAGTTGGACTAGCGGGGGAGCAGATACGCAGTATTTT
CDR3aa: CASSWTSGGADTQYF

abundance: .
d_gene: TRBD1
v_gene: TRBV13
j_gene: TRBJ2-4
CDR3nt: TGTGCCAGCAGCGGACAGGGGGCAGGCAAAAACATTCAGTACTTC
CDR3aa: CASSGQGAGKNIQYF

abundance: .
d_gene: .
v_gene: TRBV12-5
j_gene: TRBJ1-2
CDR3nt: TGTGCTAGTGGTTTGTGGGGAGGGTATGGCTACACCTTC
CDR3aa: CASGLWGGYGYTF

abundance: .
d_gene: TRBD2
v_gene: TRBV7-3
j_gene: TRBJ2-3
CDR3nt: TGTGCCAGCAGCCATCTAGCGGGGGGTTATCAAGATACGCAGTATTTT
CDR3aa: CASSHLAGGYQDTQYF

abundance: .
d_gene: .
v_gene: TRBV21-1
j_gene: TRBJ1-1
CDR3nt: TGTGCCAGCCGCTCGGACAGGGAGGACGATTGGGCCACTGAAGCTTTCTTT
CDR3aa: CASRSDREDDWATEAFF

abundance: .
d_gene: .
v_gene: TRBV6-1
j_gene: TRBJ1-1
CDR3nt: TGTGCCAGCAGCCTAGTACGGGATTTGACCTTTGAAGCTTTCTTT
CDR3aa: CASSLVRDLTFEAFF

abundance: .
d_gene: TRBD1
v_gene: TRBV27
j_gene: TRBJ1-5
CDR3nt: TGTGCCAGCAGCGTGGGGGGACAGATACCTTGGGCGCGGCAGCCCCAGCATTTT
CDR3aa: CASSVGGQIPWARQPQHF

abundance: .
d_gene: .
v_gene: TRBV5-6
j_gene: TRBJ1-5
CDR3nt: TGTGCCAGCAGCCAGGGAACTAATCAGCCCCAGCATTTT
CDR3aa: CASSQGTNQPQHF

abundance: .
d_gene: TRBD1
v_gene: TRBV29-1
j_gene: TRBJ2-4
CDR3nt: TGCAGCGTTGGACAGGGGGGCAAAAACATTCAGTACTTC
CDR3aa: CSVGQGGKNIQYF

abundance: .
d_gene: .
v_gene: TRBV7-9
j_gene: TRBJ1-3
CDR3nt: TGTGCCAGCAGCCCGCGGGGGGGAAACACCATATATTTT
CDR3aa: CASSPRGGNTIYF

abundance: .
d_gene: TRBD1
v_gene: TRBV6-5
j_gene: TRBJ1-5
CDR3nt: TGTGCCAGCAGTTACGGGACAGATAGCAATCAGCCCCAGCATTTT
CDR3aa: CASSYGTDSNQPQHF

abundance: .
d_gene: .
v_gene: TRBV29-1
j_gene: TRBJ2-7
CDR3nt: TGCAGCGTTGAAGAGGGACACTCCTACGAGCAGTACTTC
CDR3aa: CSVEEGHSYEQYF

abundance: .
d_gene: .
v_gene: TRBV18
j_gene: TRBJ1-2
CDR3nt: TGTGCCAGCTCACAAGGGACTATGCGGAACTATGGCTACACCTTC
CDR3aa: CASSQGTMRNYGYTF

abundance: .
d_gene: .
v_gene: TRBV5-1
j_gene: TRBJ2-2
CDR3nt: TGCGCCAGCAGCCTCCCGAACACCGGGGAGCTGTTTTTT
CDR3aa: CASSLPNTGELFF

abundance: few
d_gene: TRBD2
v_gene: TRBV19
j_gene: TRBJ2-3
CDR3nt: TGTGCCAGTAGCCTCCTAGCGGGGGGTACAGATACGCAGTATTTT
CDR3aa: CASSLLAGGTDTQYF

abundance: .
d_gene: TRBD1
v_gene: TRBV28
j_gene: TRBJ1-2
CDR3nt: TGTGCCAGCAGGTGGGACAGTCGCTACACCTTC
CDR3aa: CASRWDSRYTF

abundance: .
d_gene: .
v_gene: TRBV29-1
j_gene: TRBJ1-1
CDR3nt: TGCAGCGCCTCGTCAGGGGTCACTGAAGCTTTCTTT
CDR3aa: CSASSGVTEAFF

abundance: .
d_gene: TRBD2
v_gene: TRBV9
j_gene: TRBJ2-5
CDR3nt: TGTGCCAGCAGCGTATCCGGGGGGTTCCTCGAGACCCAGTACTTC
CDR3aa: CASSVSGGFLETQYF

abundance: .
d_gene: .
v_gene: TRBV29-1
j_gene: TRBJ1-4
CDR3nt: TGCAGCGTTGAAGGGGGGCGCGGTGAAAAACTGTTTTTT
CDR3aa: CSVEGGRGEKLFF

abundance: few
d_gene: TRBD1
v_gene: TRBV30
j_gene: TRBJ1-2
CDR3nt: TGTGCCTGGAGGTGGACAGGGGGAGTGGAAGGCGGCTACACCTTC
CDR3aa: CAWRWTGGVEGGYTF

abundance: .
d_gene: .
v_gene: TRBV2
j_gene: TRBJ2-1
CDR3nt: TGTGCCAGCAGTGATTTGGTGACAGCAAACAATGAGCAGTTCTTC
CDR3aa: CASSDLVTANNEQFF

abundance: .
d_gene: .
v_gene: TRBV4-1
j_gene: TRBJ1-6
CDR3nt: TGCGCCAGCAGCCTGCGGGACGTCATTTCACCCCTCCACTTT
CDR3aa: CASSLRDVISPLHF

abundance: .
d_gene: .
v_gene: TRBV28
j_gene: TRBJ1-5
CDR3nt: TGTGCCAGCACCAATCCCCGGACAGAATATAGCAATCAGCCCCAGCATTTT
CDR3aa: CASTNPRTEYSNQPQHF

abundance: .
d_gene: .
v_gene: TRBV2
j_gene: TRBJ2-7
CDR3nt: TGTGCCAGCATCCTAGTAGGGGATCCCTACGAGCAGTACTTC
CDR3aa: CASILVGDPYEQYF

abundance: .
d_gene: TRBD1
v_gene: TRBV10-3
j_gene: TRBJ2-5
CDR3nt: TGTGCCATCAGTGAGTTGGGACAGGATCTAAGGGAGACCCAGTACTTC
CDR3aa: CAISELGQDLRETQYF

abundance: .
d_gene: TRBD1
v_gene: TRBV2
j_gene: TRBJ1-4
CDR3nt: TGTGCCAGCAGTGCCGGGACAGGGTACGAAAAACTGTTTTTT
CDR3aa: CASSAGTGYEKLFF

abundance: .
d_gene: .
v_gene: TRBV6-4
j_gene: TRBJ2-3
CDR3nt: TGTGCCAGCAGTGACACACAGGAACGCACAGATACGCAGTATTTT
CDR3aa: CASSDTQERTDTQYF

abundance: .
d_gene: .
v_gene: TRBV27
j_gene: TRBJ1-2
CDR3nt: TGTGCCAGCAGTTTATTAACAGGGTCGGATGGCTACACCTTC
CDR3aa: CASSLLTGSDGYTF

abundance: .
d_gene: TRBD1
v_gene: TRBV4-1
j_gene: TRBJ2-7
CDR3nt: TGCGCCAGCAGCCAAGCCTTACAGGGGGTGGCCTACGAGCAGTACTTC
CDR3aa: CASSQALQGVAYEQYF